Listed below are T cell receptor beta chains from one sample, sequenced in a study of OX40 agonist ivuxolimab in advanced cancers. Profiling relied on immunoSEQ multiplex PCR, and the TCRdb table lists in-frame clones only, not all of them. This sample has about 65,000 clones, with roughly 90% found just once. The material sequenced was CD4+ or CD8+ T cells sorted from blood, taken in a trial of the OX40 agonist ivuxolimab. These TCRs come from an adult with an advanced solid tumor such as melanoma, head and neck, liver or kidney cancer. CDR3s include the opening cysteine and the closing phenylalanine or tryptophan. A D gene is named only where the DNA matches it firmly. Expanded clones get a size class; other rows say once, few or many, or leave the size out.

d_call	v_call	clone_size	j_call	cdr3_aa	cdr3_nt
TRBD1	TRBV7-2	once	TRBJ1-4	CASSLDRGREKLFF	TGTGCCAGCAGCTTAGACAGGGGGCGCGAAAAACTGTTTTTT
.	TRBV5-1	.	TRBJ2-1	CASSGTNEQFF	TGCGCCAGCAGCGGGACCAATGAGCAGTTCTTC
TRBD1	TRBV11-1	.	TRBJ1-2	CATRDRDDYGYTF	TGTGCCACCAGGGACAGGGATGACTATGGCTACACCTTC
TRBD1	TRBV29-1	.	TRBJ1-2	CSVTIGQGYGYTF	TGCAGCGTTACAATTGGACAGGGGTACGGCTACACCTTC
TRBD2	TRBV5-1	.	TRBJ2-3	CASSFTSGSTDTQYF	TGCGCCAGCAGTTTTACTAGCGGTAGCACAGATACGCAGTATTTT
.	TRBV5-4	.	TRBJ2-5	CASSLARGPQETQYF	TGTGCCAGCAGCTTGGCTCGGGGGCCACAAGAGACCCAGTACTTC
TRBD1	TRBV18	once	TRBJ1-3	CASSPGQGVGNTIYF	TGTGCCAGCTCACCAGGACAGGGTGTGGGAAACACCATATATTTT
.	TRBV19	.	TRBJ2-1	CASRESGISYNEQFF	TGTGCCAGTAGAGAATCAGGGATATCCTACAATGAGCAGTTCTTC
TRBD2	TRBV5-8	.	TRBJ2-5	CASSPGTIQETQYF	TGTGCCAGCAGTCCCGGGACTATTCAAGAGACCCAGTACTTC
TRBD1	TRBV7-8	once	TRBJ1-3	CASSLMTDRADTIYF	TGTGCCAGCAGCTTGATGACGGACAGGGCGGACACCATATATTTT
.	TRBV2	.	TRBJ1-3	CASSVGVLSGNTIYF	TGTGCCAGCAGTGTCGGCGTCCTCTCTGGAAACACCATATATTTT
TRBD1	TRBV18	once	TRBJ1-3	CASSPMTGERGNTIYF	TGTGCCAGCTCACCGATGACAGGGGAACGAGGAAACACCATATATTTT
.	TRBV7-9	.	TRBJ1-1	CASSLDRVMAEAFF	TGTGCCAGCAGCTTGGACCGAGTTATGGCTGAAGCTTTCTTT
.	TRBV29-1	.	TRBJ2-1	CSVLSRTNDNEQFF	TGCAGCGTTCTCTCCCGGACAAACGACAATGAGCAGTTCTTC